This T cell receptor beta chain came from a study of cytomegalovirus exposure and HLA in healthy donors. Regarding this clone: The antigen is unknown.

Study results and caveats: Specificity for CMV antigens was confirmed in vitro for a few of the CMV-associated chains. The authors later linked a missense DCLRE1C variant to TCR beta V- and J-gene trimming.

The PCR employed 60 Vbeta primers together with 13 Jbeta primers. Authors' methods: In a later analysis, 80 million to 100 million unique TCR beta chains included roughly 11 million shared by two or more donors. Measured with immunoSEQ multiplex PCR; TCRdb has only the in-frame clones, and not every one. The DNA gave D and trimming, while V, J and clone size come from that table. The sample yields about 160,000 clones, roughly 80% seen once. The TCR comes from a male donor in good health and CMV-seropositive. Sequenced input: PBMCs.

CDR3 protein: CASSTGLGNEQFF. In DNA, the CDR3 is TGTGCCAGCAGCACGGGACTAGGGAATGAGCAGTTCTTC. The genes are TRBV25-1 and TRBJ2-1; 8 bases align to TRBD2. Trimming cost V 6 bases and J 7 bases; bases outside gene matches: 5. CDR1 and CDR2 (germline): MGHDK, SYGVNS. The CDR3 covers 13 residues.